A single sample is the source of the 22 T cell receptor beta chains below, sequenced in a study of blood T cell repertoires in COVID-19. The protocol was immunoSEQ multiplex PCR, while the TCRdb copy is restricted to in-frame clones and leaves out a portion. This repertoire shows about 130,000 clones, about 70% found once; its top ten account for over 4.5%. The sequencing input was peripheral blood. These receptors all come from a man between 60 and 75 years old with acute or convalescent COVID-19.

This chain joins TRBV7-9 and TRBJ2-5; TRBD2 aligns across 7 bases. Germline V lookup: CDR1 SEHNR, CDR2 FQNEAQ (reference sequence). This CDR3 has 15 residues. The junction had 7 bases not matched to a gene; V was cut back by 1 base and J by 5 bases. CDR3 amino acids: CASSLVPGGQETQYF. The CDR3 DNA sequence: TGTGCCAGCAGCTTAGTACCGGGAGGCCAGGAGACCCAGTACTTC.

This rearrangement joins TRBV13 to TRBJ1-2; possible D gene TRBD1, 6 bases. The germline gives CDR1 PRHDT, CDR2 FYEKMQ (reference sequence). This CDR3 comprises 17 residues. The germline V and J ends were trimmed by 4 bases and 8 bases, with 26 bases remaining between them. The CDR3, as DNA: TGTGCCAGCAGCTCCAAAATCTACAGGGAGATACGGGGAGGCTACACCTTC. This gives the protein CASSSKIYREIRGGYTF.

The chain combines TRBV4-1 with TRBJ1-4, with 7 bases that match TRBD1. Germline CDR1 MGHRA, CDR2 YSYEKL. The CDR3 length is 16 residues. Trimming took 1 base from V and 6 from J; bases not matched to a gene: 8. CDR3 in amino acids: CASSQVGPGGYEKLFF. As DNA, the CDR3 is TGCGCCAGCAGCCAAGTCGGCCCAGGGGGGTATGAAAAACTGTTTTTT.

The V and J genes are TRBV2 and TRBJ1-2; the match to TRBD1 covers 9 bases. Germline assignment: CDR1 SNHLY and CDR2 FYNNEI. V was pared by 4 bases and J by 4 bases, with 4 bases of the junction left unmatched. CDR3 size: 14 residues. This CDR3 reads CASSVGGQGYGYTF. The CDR3, as DNA: TGTGCCAGCAGTGTCGGGGGACAGGGCTATGGCTACACCTTC.

The chain employs TRBV30 and TRBJ2-6, with 8 positions matching TRBD2. This CDR3 is 17 amino acids long. CDR1 is GTSNPN and CDR2 is SVGIG in the germline V gene (reference sequence). The V segment lost 4 bases and the J segment 0 bases; nucleotides outside the gene matches: 8. Written as DNA, the CDR3 is TGTGCCTGGATTCCAGCGGGGGTTAGCTCTGGGGCCAACGTCCTGACTTTC. Its protein product is CAWIPAGVSSGANVLTF. Full variable domain (rest looked up from reference TRBV30 and TRBJ2-6): SQTIHQWPATLVQPVGSPLSLECTVEGTSNPNLYWYRQAAGRGLQLLFYSVGIGQISSEVPQNLSASRPQDRQFILSSKKLLLSDSGFYLCAWIPAGVSSGANVLTFGAGSRLTVL.

This clone was seen a few times. The rearrangement joins TRBV18 to TRBJ2-1, with TRBD2 matching 7 bases. CDR1 KGHSH and CDR2 LQKENI come from the germline V gene. V lost 5 bases and J lost 0; bases outside the gene matches: 4. This CDR3 has 15 residues. The CDR3 DNA reads as TGTGCCAGCTCATCTCGGACTAGCTCCTACAATGAGCAGTTCTTC. It codes for CASSSRTSSYNEQFF.

This chain joins TRBV6-1 and TRBJ2-2; TRBD2 matches 12 bases. The CDR3 spans 15 residues. CDR1 and CDR2 (germline): MNHNS, SASEGT. J gave up 6 bases and V 6 bases, and 5 bases lay outside the gene matches. The CDR3 sequence is CASRSTSGSPGELFF. In DNA form, the CDR3 reads TGTGCCAGCAGGTCGACTAGCGGGAGTCCCGGGGAGCTGTTTTTT.

V gene TRBV11-2 combines with J gene TRBJ2-5, with TRBD2 as a possible D gene (6 bases). CDR3 length: 17 residues. Germline CDR1 reads SGHAT; CDR2 reads FQNNGV. Trimming removed 0 bases at V and 5 bases at J, with 19 bases between. CDR3 bases: TGTGCCAGCAGCTTAGATCAGAGCATCGCAGGGAGGGAGACCCAGTACTTC. Protein product: CASSLDQSIAGRETQYF.

V gene TRBV30 combines with J gene TRBJ1-1, with 8 bases fitting TRBD1. This CDR3 is built from 14 residues. V shed 3 bases, J shed 2 bases, and the junction held 5 bases outside the gene matches. CDR1 and CDR2 (germline): GTSNPN, SVGIG (reference sequence). The CDR3 region is CAWSGDRINTEAFF. DNA for the CDR3: TGTGCCTGGAGCGGGGACAGGATCAACACTGAAGCTTTCTTT.

There are a few counts of this clone. The chain recombines TRBV2 with TRBJ2-7, with TRBD2 as a possible D gene (6 bases). Trimming left V 1 base short and J 12 bases short, with 31 bases between. CDR1 SNHLY and CDR2 FYNNEI come from the germline V gene. CDR3 length: 18 residues. The CDR3 protein is CASSEGRAFGRLIIFWYF. For the CDR3, the DNA is TGTGCCAGCAGTGAAGGGAGGGCCTTCGGACGGTTAATTATTTTCTGGTACTTC.

The rearrangement uses TRBV25-1 and TRBJ1-4, with D possibly TRBD1 on 6 matching bases. Per the germline V gene, CDR1 is MGHDK and CDR2 is SYGVNS. V was clipped by 3 bases and J by 6 bases, with 20 bases between them. The CDR3 has 17 amino acids. In DNA, the CDR3 is TGTGCCAGCAGTGAGGGGCTATACAGGGCGCAGTATGAAAAACTGTTTTTT. This encodes CASSEGLYRAQYEKLFF.

V and J are TRBV2 and TRBJ2-7; D call uncertain. Trimming stripped 4 bases from V and 1 base from J, with 8 bases between. Germline CDR1 is SNHLY and CDR2 is FYNNEI. This CDR3 is 13 amino acids long. CDR3 amino acids: CASSGQQSYEQYF. Written as DNA, the CDR3 is TGTGCCAGCAGTGGTCAACAGTCCTACGAGCAGTACTTC. Based on the CDR3 plus reference TRBV2 and TRBJ2-7, the full variable domain is EPEVTQTPSHQVTQMGQEVILRCVPISNHLYFYWYRQILGQKVEFLVSFYNNEISEKSEIFDDQFSVERPDGSNFTLKIRSTKLEDSAMYFCASSGQQSYEQYFGPGTRLTVT.

This sequence joins TRBV9 and TRBJ2-6; 7 bases line up with TRBD2. The CDR3 totals 16 residues. Per germline, CDR1 SGDLS and CDR2 YYNGEE. V was clipped by 3 bases and J by 2 bases; unmatched bases: 5. CDR3 sequence: CASSAGEGPGANVLTF. Written as DNA, the CDR3 is TGTGCCAGCAGCGCCGGGGAGGGGCCTGGGGCCAACGTCCTGACTTTC.

V usage is TRBV9 and J usage is TRBJ2-3, with 10 bases that match TRBD2. J gave up 7 bases and V 0 bases, and 8 bases lay outside the gene matches. Germline V gives CDR1 SGDLS, CDR2 YYNGEE. CDR3 length: 16 residues. In DNA form, the CDR3 reads TGTGCCAGCAGCGTAGTATCTAGCGGGAGTGGGAATACGCAGTATTTT. This sequence encodes CASSVVSSGSGNTQYF.

This clone has more than one count but fewer than ten. The chain carries TRBV5-1 and TRBJ1-4, with 8 nucleotides matching TRBD1. The germline CDR1 and CDR2 sequences are SGHRS and YFSETQ. This CDR3 contains 15 residues. Trimming at V came to 1 base and at J to 3 bases, leaving 2 bases not matched to a gene. The CDR3 coding sequence is TGCGCCAGCAGCTTGCAGGGGGCTTCTAATGAAAAACTGTTTTTT. It codes for CASSLQGASNEKLFF.

This clone was picked up one time. The chain combines TRBV23-1 with TRBJ2-4, with 8 bases that match TRBD1. TRBV23-1 is designated an ORF whose function remains uncertain. There are 19 residues in the CDR3. Trimming removed 4 bases from V and 0 bases from J; junction bases left unmatched: 14. The CDR3 loop is CASSRPPSRQGLAKNIQYF. Here the CDR3 DNA reads TGCGCCAGCAGTCGCCCCCCCTCGCGACAGGGGCTAGCCAAAAACATTCAGTACTTC.

The count of this clone is one. The chain has TRBV7-2 and TRBJ1-6, with 7 bases aligning to TRBD1. Trimming took 3 bases from V and 7 from J; bases not matched to a gene: 9. The length of the CDR3 is 16 residues. Per germline, CDR1 SGHTA and CDR2 FQGNSA. This CDR3 is CASSFPTGARNSPLHF. The CDR3 DNA is TGTGCCAGCAGCTTCCCCACAGGGGCTAGGAATTCACCCCTCCACTTT.

The chain is built from TRBV19 and TRBJ1-1; 7 bases agree with TRBD1. J gave up 3 bases and V 6 bases, and 10 bases lay outside the gene matches. The CDR3 extends over 15 amino acids. CDR1 LNHDA and CDR2 SQIVND come from the germline V gene (reference sequence). The CDR3 spells CASRWDSWGDTEAFF. CDR3 nucleotide sequence: TGTGCCAGTAGATGGGACAGCTGGGGCGACACTGAAGCTTTCTTT.

This chain joins TRBV6-1 and TRBJ1-1; TRBD1 might be the D (5 bases). The germline V gene has CDR1 MNHNS and CDR2 SASEGT. The V end lost 6 bases, the J end lost 3 bases, and 11 bases lay between the germline ends. This CDR3 region has 13 residues. The CDR3 sequence: CASSQGGYTEAFF. DNA for the CDR3: TGTGCCAGCAGCCAGGGCGGTTACACTGAAGCTTTCTTT.

This chain's CDR3 is CASSPPASGVSETQYF. DNA for the CDR3: TGTGCCAGCTCACCACCGGCTAGCGGGGTCTCAGAGACCCAGTACTTC. The rearrangement links TRBV18 to TRBJ2-5; 9 bases are a match to TRBD2. From germline, CDR1 is KGHSH and CDR2 LQKENI. J gave up 4 bases and V 0 bases, and 6 bases lay outside the gene matches. The CDR3 has 16 amino acids. Full variable domain (missing parts from reference TRBV18 and TRBJ2-5): NAGVMQNPRHLVRRRGQEARLRCSPMKGHSHVYWYRQLPEEGLKFMVYLQKENIIDESGMPKERFSAEFPKEGPSILRIQQVVRGDSAAYFCASSPPASGVSETQYFGPGTRLLVL.

The chain is built from TRBV7-2 and TRBJ2-1; 13 nucleotides line up with TRBD2. V lost 5 bases and J lost 0; bases outside the gene matches: 10. The CDR3 is 19 residues long. Germline CDR1 reads SGHTA; CDR2 reads FQGNSA. The CDR3 spells CASSDTSGGARISYNEQFF. The CDR3 nucleotides are TGTGCCAGCAGCGACACTAGCGGGGGGGCCCGGATCTCCTACAATGAGCAGTTCTTC.

The rearrangement joins TRBV7-9 to TRBJ1-4, with D possibly TRBD1 on 5 matching bases. This CDR3 has 12 amino acids. V lost 3 bases to trimming and J lost 7 bases, with 6 bases between them. The germline CDR1 and CDR2 sequences are SEHNR and FQNEAQ (reference sequence). The CDR3 loop is CASSFQGEKLFF. CDR3 DNA sequence: TGTGCCAGCAGCTTTCAGGGTGAAAAACTGTTTTTT.